This T cell receptor beta chain was profiled in a study of esophageal squamous cell carcinoma under preoperative chemotherapy. TCRdb called the PCR reads again in MiXCR, with one record for every CDR3 protein. The sample shows about 30,000 distinct CDR3 sequences, about half of them seen only once. This clonotype was counted a few times. Specified time point: before preoperative PTX-NDP chemotherapy. The receptor comes from a human donor with esophageal squamous cell carcinoma. The donor label of this sample is uncertain. Collection of the sample occurred from a patient given preoperative chemotherapy.

CDR3 sequence reads: CASSQEMGAWLAGYEQYF. For the CDR3, the DNA is TGCGCCAGCAGCCAAGAGATGGGGGCTTGGCTAGCGGGCTACGAGCAGTACTTC. The rearrangement joins TRBV4-1 to TRBJ2-4; 8 bases are shared with TRBD2. The end of the DNA is better explained by TRBJ2-7, so the J call may be wrong. The CDR3 runs to 18 residues. The germline V gene encodes CDR1 MGHRA and CDR2 YSYEKL.